Listed below are T cell receptor beta chains from one sample, sequenced in a study of response to subunit inactivated influenza vaccine. TCRdb reprocessed the RT-PCR reads via MiXCR and lists one record per CDR3 protein. The profile covers 150,000 or so distinct CDR3 sequences, with approximately 11% appearing a single time and 35% to 40% taken by the ten largest. The source material was CD8+ T cells sorted from PBMCs, sampled less than 30 months after vaccination. These receptor sequences come from a man between 45 and 75 years old who received an inactivated influenza vaccine. CDR3s include the opening cysteine and the closing phenylalanine or tryptophan. D genes are given only for firm matches. Only some rows state a clone size, as once, few, many or a class for expanded clones.

j_call: TRBJ2-7
clone_size: few
v_call: TRBV5-6
cdr3_length: 12
d_call: .
cdr3_nt: TGTGCCAGCAGCCTCCCGTTCGACGAGCAGTACTTC
cdr3_aa: CASSLPFDEQYF

j_call: TRBJ2-7
clone_size: .
v_call: TRBV10-3
cdr3_length: 15
d_call: TRBD1
cdr3_nt: TGTGCCATCAGTGAAACGGGACAGGCTTTCTACGAGCAGTACTTC
cdr3_aa: CAISETGQAFYEQYF

j_call: TRBJ1-1
clone_size: many
v_call: TRBV4-2
cdr3_length: 14
d_call: .
cdr3_nt: TGTGCCAGCAGCCAAGATCTGACTAACACTGAAGCTTTCTTT
cdr3_aa: CASSQDLTNTEAFF

j_call: TRBJ2-5
clone_size: few
v_call: TRBV3-1
cdr3_length: 15
d_call: TRBD2
cdr3_nt: TGTGCCAGCACCTTCGGACTAGCGGGAAGAGAGACCCAGTACTTC
cdr3_aa: CASTFGLAGRETQYF

j_call: TRBJ2-1
clone_size: few
v_call: TRBV6-2/TRBV6-3
cdr3_length: 12
d_call: .
cdr3_nt: TGTGCCAGCACCGGATCCCTGAATGAGCAGTTCTTC
cdr3_aa: CASTGSLNEQFF

j_call: TRBJ2-2
clone_size: few
v_call: TRBV9
cdr3_length: 13
d_call: .
cdr3_nt: TGTGCCAGCAGCGTAGGAGCTCCCGGGGAGCTGTTTTTT
cdr3_aa: CASSVGAPGELFF

j_call: TRBJ2-7
clone_size: few
v_call: TRBV9
cdr3_length: 15
d_call: .
cdr3_nt: TGTGCCAGCAGCGTAGGACGGTCGTCCTACTACGAGCAGTACTTC
cdr3_aa: CASSVGRSSYYEQYF

j_call: TRBJ2-3
clone_size: .
v_call: TRBV12-3/TRBV12-4
cdr3_length: 14
d_call: .
cdr3_nt: TGTGCCAGCAGTATGGGGGCTAGCACAGATACGCAGTATTTT
cdr3_aa: CASSMGASTDTQYF

j_call: TRBJ2-3
clone_size: few
v_call: TRBV4-3
cdr3_length: 14
d_call: .
cdr3_nt: TGCGCCAGCAGCCAGCCCGGGGCAGCAGATACGCAGTATTTT
cdr3_aa: CASSQPGAADTQYF

j_call: TRBJ2-3
clone_size: .
v_call: TRBV7-8
cdr3_length: 20
d_call: .
cdr3_nt: TGTGCCAGCAGTTTCCTCAGCGTTGATGGGGGGGCCTCGGTCACAGATACGCAGTATTTT
cdr3_aa: CASSFLSVDGGASVTDTQYF

j_call: TRBJ2-2
clone_size: many
v_call: TRBV6-2/TRBV6-3
cdr3_length: 17
d_call: .
cdr3_nt: TGTGCCAGCAGTTACAAATTAATTGTTTTGGGCACCGGGGAGCTGTTTTTT
cdr3_aa: CASSYKLIVLGTGELFF

j_call: TRBJ2-2
clone_size: .
v_call: TRBV10-3
cdr3_length: 12
d_call: TRBD1
cdr3_nt: TGTGCCGCGGGACAGGACACCGGGGAGCTGTTTTTT
cdr3_aa: CAAGQDTGELFF

j_call: TRBJ2-1
clone_size: .
v_call: TRBV10-3
cdr3_length: 8
d_call: .
cdr3_nt: TGTGCCATCAATGAGCAGTTCTTC
cdr3_aa: CAINEQFF